Each of the 19 T cell receptor beta chains below was sequenced from the same sample in a study of blood T cell repertoires in COVID-19 (dated by TCRdb to 2020 to 2022). The library was made by the immunoSEQ multiplex PCR assay. TCRdb retrieved this table from immuneACCESS and kept in-frame rearrangements only. Not all clones are present; in checked studies, unresolved V genes account for under half, and no reason is known for the remainder. For this sample there are about 390,000 clones; about 90% appear just once. 2% to 2.5% of the sample comes from the top ten. The material sequenced was peripheral blood. These receptors all come from a woman aged 55-69 years with COVID-19, enrolled during active disease.

The chain has TRBV7-9 and TRBJ2-7; 9 bases line up with TRBD1. The CDR3 contains 15 residues. Germline loops: CDR1 SEHNR, CDR2 FQNEAQ (reference sequence). With 4 bases clipped from V and 4 bases from J, the junction kept 8 bases outside the gene matches. CDR3 in DNA: TGTGCCAGCAGCTCTGGGACAGGGCGATATTACGAGCAGTACTTC. This encodes CASSSGTGRYYEQYF. The full variable domain, with the rest looked up from reference TRBV7-9 and TRBJ2-7, is DTGVSQNPRHKITKRGQNVTFRCDPISEHNRLYWYRQTLGQGPEFLTYFQNEAQLEKSRLLSDRFSAERPKGSFSTLEIQRTEQGDSAMYLCASSSGTGRYYEQYFGPGTRLTVT.

The gene calls are TRBV18 and TRBJ1-2, with a possible D match to TRBD1 (5 bases). The germline CDR1 and CDR2 sequences are KGHSH and LQKENI. Trimming stripped 1 base from V and 6 bases from J, with 9 bases between. CDR3 length equals 13 residues. CDR3 residues: CASSPRGDDGYTF. In DNA, the CDR3 is TGTGCCAGCTCACCACGGGGGGACGATGGCTACACCTTC.

The chain's CDR3 is CASSPPRRGSKNIQYF. The CDR3 region has the DNA TGTGCCAGCAGCCCCCCCCGCAGGGGATCCAAAAACATTCAGTACTTC. The chain has TRBV7-2 and TRBJ2-4, with a tentative D call TRBD1 (6 bases). Germline V gene data show CDR1 as SGHTA and CDR2 as FQGNSA. V was shortened by 5 bases and J by 2 bases, with 16 bases between the two germline ends. There are 16 residues in the CDR3.

The chain carries TRBV6-6 and TRBJ1-2; possibly TRBD1 for D (6 bases). Germline V lookup: CDR1 MNHNY, CDR2 SVGAGI (reference sequence). The CDR3 runs to 13 residues. V lost 6 bases and J lost 2, with 10 bases in between. CDR3 sequence: CASSRGQNYGYTF. DNA for the CDR3: TGTGCCAGCAGCAGAGGACAGAACTATGGCTACACCTTC.

V and J are TRBV12-5 and TRBJ2-5; D remains ambiguous. Between the trimmed V and J ends, which lost 2 bases and 5 bases, there was a span of 6 bases. The germline V gene encodes CDR1 LGHNT and CDR2 FRNRAP. This CDR3 has 12 residues. DNA of the CDR3: TGTGCTAGTGGTTTGTCTGAGGAGACCCAGTACTTC. Translation: CASGLSEETQYF.

The chain combines TRBV30 with TRBJ1-6; TRBD1 might be the D (6 bases). CDR1 is GTSNPN, CDR2 SVGIG, per germline (reference sequence). The CDR3 has 14 amino acids. Trimming shortened V by 5 bases and J by 4 bases, and 12 bases separated the two germline ends. Here the CDR3 DNA reads TGTGCCTGGCTACAGGGTAGTTATAATTCACCCCTCCACTTT. This gives the protein CAWLQGSYNSPLHF.

The chain recombines TRBV30 with TRBJ1-2; D is possibly TRBD1 (5 bases). The CDR3 is 16 residues long. Trimming pared 1 base from V and 2 bases from J, leaving 17 bases between. Germline V gives CDR1 GTSNPN, CDR2 SVGIG (reference sequence). The CDR3 bases are TGTGCCTGGAGTGGACTTCTGGGAGGGGCGAACTATGGCTACACCTTC. As protein: CAWSGLLGGANYGYTF.

V usage is TRBV4-2 and J usage is TRBJ1-3; 8 bases are shared with TRBD1. This CDR3 is 16 amino acids long. After removal of 7 bases from V and 4 bases from J, the junction contained 12 bases not matched to a gene. Germline V gene data show CDR1 as LGHNA and CDR2 as YNFKEQ. The CDR3 reads CASTRQGKDVGNTIYF. The CDR3 nucleotides are TGTGCCAGCACCCGACAGGGGAAGGACGTGGGAAACACCATATATTTT.

The J gene is TRBJ2-7, the V gene TRBV5-1; TRBD1 agrees at 8 bases. Germline CDR1 reads SGHRS; CDR2 reads YFSETQ. The CDR3 extends over 13 amino acids. The junction had 4 bases not matched to a gene; V was cut back by 6 bases and J by 2 bases. The CDR3 nucleotides are TGCGCCAGCACCATGGGACAGGCCTACGAGCAGTACTTC. This sequence encodes CASTMGQAYEQYF.

J is TRBJ2-2 and V is TRBV6-5; 8 bases map to TRBD1. Germline V lookup: CDR1 MNHEY, CDR2 SVGAGI. This CDR3 is built from 15 residues. V gave up 7 bases and J gave up 7 bases; unmatched junction bases: 11. In nucleotides, the CDR3 is TGTGCCAGCACAGGACAGGGATTAGGGAACGGGGAGCTGTTTTTT. Protein product: CASTGQGLGNGELFF.

J is TRBJ2-7 and V is TRBV4-2; the D is unclear. Germline CDR1 reads LGHNA; CDR2 reads YNFKEQ. The length of the CDR3 is 14 residues. The germline V and J ends were trimmed by 1 base and 1 base, with 8 bases remaining between them. This CDR3 reads CASSQGQFSYEQYF. CDR3 nucleotide sequence: TGTGCCAGCAGCCAAGGGCAGTTTTCCTACGAGCAGTACTTC.

V gene TRBV11-2 combines with J gene TRBJ1-1; 8 positions agree with TRBD1. V lost 2 bases to trimming and J lost 4 bases; unmatched junction nucleotides: 6. Per germline, CDR1 SGHAT and CDR2 FQNNGV. The CDR3 sequence is 15 residues long. The CDR3 loop reads CASSLLRGQGTEAFF. DNA of the CDR3: TGTGCCAGCAGCTTACTCAGGGGGCAGGGCACTGAAGCTTTCTTT. Looking up the rest from reference TRBV11-2 and TRBJ1-1 gives the full variable domain: EAGVAQSPRYKIIEKRQSVAFWCNPISGHATLYWYQQILGQGPKLLIQFQNNGVVDDSQLPKDRFSAERLKGVDSTLKIQPAKLEDSAVYLCASSLLRGQGTEAFFGQGTRLTVV.

CDR3 nucleotide sequence: TGTGCCACCAGCAGAGATGCACAGGGGATGAATCAGCCCCAGCATTTT. It is translated as CATSRDAQGMNQPQHF. J is TRBJ1-5 and V is TRBV15; 7 bases agree with TRBD1. With 0 bases clipped from V and 4 bases from J, the junction kept 6 bases outside the gene matches. The germline gives CDR1 LNHNV, CDR2 YYDKDF (reference sequence). The CDR3 is made up of 16 amino acids.

A single count supports this clone. The chain recombines TRBV5-1 with TRBJ2-7, with D perhaps TRBD2 (5 bases). Germline V gives CDR1 SGHRS, CDR2 YFSETQ. Trimming shortened V by 6 bases and J by 4 bases, and 14 bases separated the two germline ends. The CDR3 totals 13 residues. The CDR3 protein is CASNPEGWYEQYF. The CDR3 nucleotides read TGCGCCAGCAATCCCGAGGGTTGGTACGAGCAGTACTTC.

This clone showed up just a few times. This chain links TRBV3-1 (or the pseudogene TRBV3-2) with TRBJ2-7, with D maybe TRBD1 (6 bases). CDR3 length: 13 amino acids. Germline V gene data show CDR1 as LGHDT and CDR2 as YNNKEL (reference sequence). Deletions cut 3 bases from V and 10 bases from J, with 16 bases between. DNA of the CDR3: TGTGCCAGCAGCCAGGTTACCGGGACATCACAGTACTTC. The encoded protein is CASSQVTGTSQYF.

This clone was seen once. For the CDR3, the DNA is TGTGCCAGCAGTTCCCCTCCAGGGTCGGATGAAGCTTTCTTT. It codes for CASSSPPGSDEAFF. This chain uses TRBV27 with TRBJ1-1; possible D gene TRBD1, 5 bases. There are 14 residues in the CDR3. Per the germline V gene, CDR1 is MNHEY and CDR2 is SMNVEV (reference sequence). V gave up 4 bases and J gave up 7 bases, with 16 bases separating them.

This clone was recorded once. As DNA, the CDR3 is TGTGCCAGCAACACCCCTCCGGGCGAGCAGTACTTC. The encoded protein is CASNTPPGEQYF. V and J are TRBV28 and TRBJ2-7; the D is unclear. Germline V gene data show CDR1 as MDHEN and CDR2 as SYDVKM. The CDR3 has 12 residues. Trimming left V 7 bases short and J 6 bases short, with 13 bases between.

The J gene is TRBJ1-2, the V gene TRBV6-2 or TRBV6-3; possible D gene TRBD1, 6 bases. The germline gives CDR1 MNHEY, CDR2 SVGEGT. Trimming stripped 5 bases from V and 4 bases from J, with 14 bases between. The CDR3 covers 14 residues. In DNA form, the CDR3 reads TGTGCCAGCAGTACACAGGGTTACGCCTATGGCTACACCTTC. It encodes CASSTQGYAYGYTF.

This clone has a single count. The J gene is TRBJ1-3, the V gene TRBV6-5, with D maybe TRBD1 (5 bases). CDR3 length: 16 residues. Trimming took 2 bases from V and 4 from J, leaving 15 bases between them. CDR1 MNHEY and CDR2 SVGAGI come from the germline V gene. The CDR3, as DNA: TGTGCCAGCAGTTACGGTCAGGGTTTTTCGGGAAACACCATATATTTT. Its translation: CASSYGQGFSGNTIYF.